The T cell receptor beta chain under discussion was sequenced for a study of blood T cells in healthy people across ages. Study in general: About one barcoded TCR beta cDNA was captured per two T cells.

Study conclusions and caveats: Strong correlation was found linking TCR beta diversity to naive T cell percentage.

This clonotype was seen ten or more times. Its antigen is unknown. The second PCR ran about 6 to 12 cycles with a sample-barcoded 5' primer and J-beta primers. Each cDNA molecule, via a template-switch adaptor with 12 random nucleotides, was tagged. In TCRdb, the 5' RACE reads were re-called with MiXCR into one record per CDR3 protein. Among roughly 1,500,000 distinct CDR3 sequences listed, around 36% were seen once. Sequenced input: blood. This sequence originates from a woman in her thirties in good health.

The DNA for the CDR3 is TGTGCCAGCAGTTTAGCGGTGCTCTCCTACGAGCAGTACTTC. Protein sequence: CASSLAVLSYEQYF. The gene calls are TRBV28 and TRBJ2-7; D is ambiguous. The germline V gene encodes CDR1 MDHEN and CDR2 SYDVKM. The CDR3 extends over 14 amino acids. V lost 2 bases, J lost 0 bases, and 8 bases lay in between.